What follows are 12 T cell receptor beta chains derived from one specimen sequenced in a study of blood T cell repertoires in COVID-19. Measured with immunoSEQ multiplex PCR; TCRdb has only the in-frame clones, and not every one. The data contain approximately 200,000 clones, roughly nine tenths of them singletons. The sequenced sample consisted of PBMCs or T cells enriched from blood (not recorded which). The receptors stem from a young man who had recovered from COVID-19.

CDR3 sequence reads: CASSPAADRGLSGYTF. The CDR3 region has the DNA TGTGCCAGCTCACCTGCCGCAGACAGGGGGCTCTCTGGCTACACCTTC. This chain joins TRBV18 and TRBJ1-2; 10 bases are shared with TRBD1. V shed 3 bases and J 7 bases; nucleotides not matched to a gene: 11. Germline CDR1 is KGHSH and CDR2 is LQKENI. The CDR3 has 16 residues.

The chain uses TRBV27 and TRBJ1-4; 8 bases match TRBD1. V shed 3 bases, J shed 8 bases, and the junction held 17 bases outside the gene matches. This CDR3 spans 18 amino acids. CDR1 is MNHEY and CDR2 is SMNVEV in the germline V gene (reference sequence). The CDR3 coding sequence is TGTGCCAGCAGTTTGGTGGGGGACAGGAGGGGACCTCGCGAAAAACTGTTTTTT. Its protein is CASSLVGDRRGPREKLFF.

The chain uses TRBV21-1 and TRBJ1-5; the table's D call of TRBD1 was not tested on the DNA. TRBV21-1 is a known pseudogene. The CDR3 contains 16 residues. In nucleotides, the CDR3 is TGTGCCAGCGCGGACAGGGCAACTTATAGCAATCAGCCCCTGCATTTT. It codes for CASADRATYSNQPLHF.

This clone appeared once. The chain combines TRBV5-1 with TRBJ2-5; the match to TRBD1 covers 7 bases. In germline, CDR1 is SGHRS, CDR2 YFSETQ. The J segment lost 5 bases and the V segment lost 4 bases, leaving 5 bases of the junction unmatched. The CDR3 is 13 residues long. The CDR3 nucleotides are TGCGCCAGCAGCCAGGGGGTCGGTGAGACCCAGTACTTC. Its protein is CASSQGVGETQYF. The variable domain in full, completed from reference TRBV5-1 and TRBJ2-5, reads KAGVTQTPRYLIKTRGQQVTLSCSPISGHRSVSWYQQTPGQGLQFLFEYFSETQRNKGNFPGRFSGRQFSNSRSEMNVSTLELGDSALYLCASSQGVGETQYFGPGTRLLVL.

This clone has a handful of counts. The chain couples TRBV6-5 to TRBJ2-7, with D unresolved. V dropped 8 bases and J dropped 0 bases, with 8 bases sitting between them. CDR1 is MNHEY and CDR2 is SVGAGI in the germline V gene. The CDR3 sequence is 12 residues long. In DNA, the CDR3 is TGTGCCAGCTTTCAGTTCTCCTACGAGCAGTACTTC. It yields the protein CASFQFSYEQYF.

J is TRBJ1-1 and V is TRBV7-2, with D unresolved. CDR1 is SGHTA, CDR2 FQGNSA, per germline. V shed 5 bases and J shed 6 bases, with 13 bases lying between them. The length of the CDR3 is 13 residues. CDR3 residues: CASSTFTTSEAFF. Here the CDR3 DNA reads TGTGCCAGCAGCACATTTACCACCTCTGAAGCTTTCTTT.

The rearrangement uses TRBV4-2 and TRBJ2-3; D is ambiguous. Trimming removed 1 base at V and 4 bases at J, with 15 bases between. Germline CDR1 reads LGHNA; CDR2 reads YNFKEQ. This CDR3 contains 16 residues. CDR3 sequence reads: CASSQVLVPLPDTQYF. CDR3 DNA sequence: TGTGCCAGCAGCCAAGTCCTCGTCCCCCTCCCAGATACGCAGTATTTT.

The chain carries TRBV18 and TRBJ1-2; TRBD1 is a possible D gene (5 bases). V was trimmed by 0 bases and J by 5 bases, leaving 7 bases between them. The CDR3 loop spans 13 amino acids. The germline gives CDR1 KGHSH, CDR2 LQKENI. Written as DNA, the CDR3 is TGTGCCAGCTCACCACCAACAGGTTATGGCTACACCTTC. Its protein product is CASSPPTGYGYTF.

The V and J genes are TRBV9 and TRBJ2-7, with D perhaps TRBD2 (5 bases). Germline V gives CDR1 SGDLS, CDR2 YYNGEE. The V gene lost 4 bases and the J gene lost 2 bases, with 13 bases spanning the gap. This CDR3 contains 14 residues. The CDR3 DNA reads as TGTGCCAGCAGCCCACGGACTGTAACCTACGAGCAGTACTTC. This translates into CASSPRTVTYEQYF.

The V call is TRBV19, the J call TRBJ2-7; TRBD1 is a possible D gene (6 bases). The CDR3 has 14 amino acids. Trimming left V 5 bases short and J 0 bases short, with 11 bases between. CDR1 and CDR2 from the germline V gene are LNHDA and SQIVND (reference sequence). Written as DNA, the CDR3 is TGTGCCAGTAGTTGGGACACCCTCTCCTACGAGCAGTACTTC. Amino acids: CASSWDTLSYEQYF.

This rearrangement joins TRBV5-8 to TRBJ2-2, with 11 bases aligning to TRBD2. The CDR3 covers 17 residues. V shed 4 bases, J shed 2 bases, and the junction held 7 bases outside the gene matches. Germline-derived CDR1 and CDR2 are SGHTS and YDEGEE. This CDR3 is CASSVSGTSGNTGELFF. The CDR3 DNA reads TGTGCCAGCAGCGTATCCGGGACTAGCGGAAACACCGGGGAGCTGTTTTTT.

This chain joins TRBV6-5 and TRBJ2-3; a weak D match, TRBD2 (6 bases). Trimming left V 2 bases short and J 1 base short, with 10 bases between. Germline V lookup: CDR1 MNHEY, CDR2 SVGAGI. The CDR3 runs 15 residues. CDR3 amino acids: CASSYREQGTDTQYF. In nucleotides, the CDR3 is TGTGCCAGCAGTTACCGGGAGCAGGGCACAGATACGCAGTATTTT.